What follows is one T cell receptor beta chain and its context. These data belong to a study of T cell changes during pregnancy in multiple sclerosis. Sequencing used immunoSEQ multiplex PCR; TCRdb keeps in-frame clones, though not all of them. The table shows over 35,000 clones, with approximately 94% occurring only once. The TCR was taken from a female donor with multiple sclerosis, enrolled in a pregnancy study. Sequencing used CD8+ T cells from peripheral blood mononuclear cells, obtained in the third trimester of pregnancy.

CDR3 loop: CASSLREFSGNTIYF. DNA of the CDR3: TGTGCCAGCAGCTTGCGGGAATTCTCTGGAAACACCATATATTTT. This sequence joins TRBV5-5 and TRBJ1-3; D is ambiguous. The CDR3 length is 15 residues. V was trimmed by 1 base and J by 0 bases, leaving 8 bases between them. CDR1 is SGHKS and CDR2 is YYEKEE in the germline V gene (reference sequence).